This T cell receptor (beta chain) is from a study of blood T cells in healthy people across ages. Study information: Template-switching capture recovered about one barcoded beta molecule per two T cells.

It was with a sample-barcoded 5' primer and a J-beta primer mix that a second PCR of roughly 7 to 12 cycles was run. MiXCR, run by TCRdb on the 5' RACE reads, gives a single entry per CDR3 protein. The repertoire holds some 1,500,000 distinct CDR3 sequences, approximately 42% seen once, with around 4% in the top ten. Trimming took 8 bases from V and 13 from J; bases not matched to a gene: 10. CDR3 size: 11 residues. Germline-derived CDR1 and CDR2 are MNHEY and SVGEGT. The sample consisted of blood. The TCR comes from a woman aged 18-30 years in good health. V usage is TRBV6-2 or TRBV6-3 and J usage is TRBJ1-2; the match to TRBD1 covers 7 bases. CDR3 amino acids: CASGDSSKSTF. The DNA of the CDR3 is TGTGCCAGCGGGGACAGCTCCAAAAGCACCTTC.